This TCR beta chain was retrieved from a study of cytomegalovirus exposure and HLA in healthy donors. General observations from the study: Accounts indicate the classifier identified cytomegalovirus status with strong specificity and sensitivity.

PCR used 60 Vbeta primers and 13 Jbeta primers. Data came from immunoSEQ multiplex PCR; TCRdb stores just in-frame clones and leaves some out. The data hold some 150,000 clones, with around 82% observed a single time. The CDR3 sequence is 15 residues long. V dropped 0 bases and J dropped 5; count of bases not matched to a gene: 3. Germline CDR1 reads SGHTS; CDR2 reads YDEGEE. Comments on this clone: Its target is not known.

The gene calls are TRBV5-8 and TRBJ1-5; 9 nucleotides align to TRBD1. The receptor was derived from a woman in her fifties or sixties in good health and CMV-seropositive. The sequenced sample was PBMCs. For the CDR3, the DNA is TGTGCCAGCAGCTTGGGGGACAGGGACTATCAGCCCCAGCATTTT. Its translation is CASSLGDRDYQPQHF.